These 27 T cell receptor beta chains came from one sample sequenced in a study of beta chain features in type 1 diabetes listed by TCRdb under 2018. Library generation was performed with the immunoSEQ multiplex PCR assay. The entire amount of isolated RNA was reverse transcribed using the High Capacity cDNA Reverse Transcription Kit, so the sequenced TCRB transcripts were expressed ones. In its TCRdb copy, this immuneACCESS table keeps in-frame sequences only and misses some clones. Where compared with another copy, unresolved V genes explain less than half of these, and the others have no known cause. This sample has some 410,000 clones in its table, and 9.5% to 12% of those were observed once. The ten largest clones take up over 0.04% of the sample. The source material was naive CD4+ T cells from blood. The cell subset or site label corresponds to: true naive CD4+ T cells. The receptor source for this set is a woman under 30 in good health.

This clone was counted between two and nine times. The sample contains more than one DNA sequence encoding this CDR3. The CDR3 loop is CATSRGSSYNSPLHF. The CDR3 DNA reads TGTGCCACCAGCAGAGGTAGCTCCTATAATTCACCCCTCCACTTT. The gene calls are TRBV15 and TRBJ1-6; D call uncertain. Germline V CDR1 and CDR2: LNHNV, YYDKDF (reference sequence). The CDR3 has 15 amino acids. Trimming cost V 1 base and J 0 bases, with 4 bases left between them.

This clone was seen a few times. The V call is TRBV7-9, the J call TRBJ2-3; D not resolved. The germline V gene has CDR1 SEHNR and CDR2 FQNEAQ (reference sequence). Trimming cost V 5 bases and J 7 bases, with 16 bases left between them. This CDR3 spans 14 amino acids. DNA for the CDR3: TGTGCCAGCAGCCAAGATCGGTCTGGGAATACGCAGTATTTT. Translated, it gives CASSQDRSGNTQYF.

This clone appeared a few times. The chain has TRBV28 and TRBJ2-6, with D possibly being TRBD1 (6 bases). The ends were cut back, 2 bases at V and 0 bases at J, with 8 bases in the middle. Per germline, CDR1 MDHEN and CDR2 SYDVKM. The CDR3 extends over 16 amino acids. CDR3 sequence (DNA): TGTGCCAGCAGTTTACCCAGGGGCTCTGGGGCCAACGTCCTGACTTTC. Residues: CASSLPRGSGANVLTF.

This clone has only a few counts. The rearrangement joins TRBV7-2 to TRBJ2-2; weak D call: TRBD1 (5 bases). This CDR3 has 16 residues. Trimming removed 2 bases at V and 0 bases at J, with 10 bases between. Germline-derived CDR1 and CDR2 are SGHTA and FQGNSA. The CDR3 is CASSLIGRANTGELFF. Here the CDR3 DNA reads TGTGCCAGCAGCTTAATAGGCAGGGCGAACACCGGGGAGCTGTTTTTT.

CDR3 sequence (DNA): TGTGCCAGCAGCCCCCGGGGATCCTACGAGCAGTACGTC. Translation: CASSPRGSYEQYV. The rearrangement uses TRBV7-2 and TRBJ2-7; tentative D call: TRBD2 (5 bases). Germline CDR1 and CDR2: SGHTA and FQGNSA. This CDR3 has 13 amino acids. V was pared by 5 bases and J by 1 base, with 9 bases between.

This clone was recorded a few times. The chain combines TRBV30 with TRBJ2-1, with unresolved D. V lost 3 bases and J 0 bases, leaving 9 bases between the germline ends. The V gene's germline CDR1 is GTSNPN and CDR2 SVGIG (reference sequence). The CDR3 covers 14 residues. The CDR3, as DNA: TGTGCCTGGAGCAAATCGAGCTCCTACAATGAGCAGTTCTTC. Protein: CAWSKSSSYNEQFF.

This clone was found a few times. The chain couples TRBV4-2 to TRBJ1-1, with TRBD1 as a possible D gene (6 bases). Germline lookup yields CDR1 LGHNA and CDR2 YNFKEQ. The CDR3 is 14 amino acids. Trimming took 3 bases from V and 6 from J, leaving 14 bases between them. The CDR3 DNA reads as TGTGCCAGCAGCCAGAGACAGGAGGAGTCTGAAGCTTTCTTT. Protein: CASSQRQEESEAFF.

This rearrangement joins TRBV20-1 to TRBJ1-2; the D is unclear. Germline V lookup: CDR1 DFQATT, CDR2 SNEGSKA (reference sequence). V lost 5 bases and J lost 6, with 7 bases in between. The CDR3 runs to 10 residues. CDR3 sequence reads: CSAPKNGYTF. Here the CDR3 DNA reads TGCAGTGCTCCTAAAAATGGCTACACCTTC.

This chain links TRBV7-3 with TRBJ2-7, with no clear D. Germline CDR1 reads SGHTA; CDR2 reads FQGTGA. Deletions cut 5 bases from V and 2 bases from J, with 16 bases between. The CDR3 contains 15 residues. The CDR3 loop reads CASSLGVDGPYEQYF. In nucleotides, the CDR3 is TGTGCCAGCAGCCTAGGAGTGGACGGACCCTACGAGCAGTACTTC. The variable domain in full, completed from reference TRBV7-3 and TRBJ2-7, reads GAGVSQTPSNKVTEKGKYVELRCDPISGHTALYWYRQSLGQGPEFLIYFQGTGAADDSGLPNDRFFAVRPEGSVSTLKIQRTERGDSAVYLCASSLGVDGPYEQYFGPGTRLTVT.

This clone appeared a few times. The chain recombines TRBV5-1 with TRBJ2-2, with D possibly being TRBD1 (5 bases). CDR1 and CDR2 from the germline V gene are SGHRS and YFSETQ. V was trimmed by 3 bases and J by 5 bases, leaving 14 bases between them. The CDR3 loop spans 15 amino acids. CDR3 protein: CASSSQGVGTGELFF. CDR3 nucleotide sequence: TGCGCCAGCAGCTCGCAAGGGGTTGGAACCGGGGAGCTGTTTTTT.

This clone appeared a few times. V is TRBV30 and J is TRBJ2-3; D is possibly TRBD1 or TRBD2 (6 bases each). Trimming took off 2 bases at V and 4 bases at J, with 7 bases between the two ends. CDR1 GTSNPN and CDR2 SVGIG come from the germline V gene (reference sequence). CDR3 length: 12 amino acids. This CDR3 is CAWSRGADTQYF. In DNA form, the CDR3 reads TGTGCCTGGAGTAGGGGGGCAGATACGCAGTATTTT.

The chain combines TRBV9 with TRBJ2-2, with D perhaps TRBD1 (5 bases). In germline, CDR1 is SGDLS, CDR2 YYNGEE. The CDR3 sequence is 14 residues long. V was pared by 4 bases and J by 3 bases, with 10 bases between. This chain's CDR3 is CASSLDTYTGELFF. For the CDR3, the DNA is TGTGCCAGCAGCCTGGACACATACACCGGGGAGCTGTTTTTT.

This clone was detected a few times. This chain uses TRBV30 with TRBJ1-5; 8 nucleotides agree with TRBD1. The junction had 8 bases not matched to a gene; V was cut back by 1 base and J by 9 bases. The CDR3 is 14 residues long. CDR1 and CDR2 (germline): GTSNPN, SVGIG (reference sequence). The CDR3 loop is CAWSDRDRSWPQHF. In nucleotides, the CDR3 is TGTGCCTGGAGTGACCGGGACAGGAGTTGGCCCCAGCATTTT. The full variable domain, its missing parts supplied by reference TRBV30 and TRBJ1-5, is SQTIHQWPATLVQPVGSPLSLECTVEGTSNPNLYWYRQAAGRGLQLLFYSVGIGQISSEVPQNLSASRPQDRQFILSSKKLLLSDSGFYLCAWSDRDRSWPQHFGDGTRLSIL.

For this clone: Distinct nucleotide sequences in the sample also encode this CDR3. The chain employs TRBV7-9 and TRBJ1-1; D gene unclear. Per germline, CDR1 SEHNR and CDR2 FQNEAQ (reference sequence). There are 13 residues in the CDR3. V lost 1 base and J 2 bases, leaving 5 bases between the germline ends. CDR3: CASSLVTNTEAFF. In DNA, the CDR3 is TGTGCCAGCAGCTTAGTCACTAACACTGAAGCTTTCTTT.

The V and J genes are TRBV29-1 and TRBJ2-3; no clear D. Germline assignment: CDR1 SQVTM and CDR2 ANQGSEA. Between the trimmed V and J ends, which lost 7 bases and 3 bases, there was a span of 11 bases. The CDR3 is made up of 12 amino acids. CDR3 protein: CSGVVGTDTQYF. CDR3 in DNA: TGCAGCGGAGTGGTTGGGACAGATACGCAGTATTTT.

This clone was counted a few times. The chain uses TRBV4-2 and TRBJ2-5, with 7 bases matching TRBD2. V lost 1 base to trimming and J lost 3 bases; unmatched junction nucleotides: 11. Germline lookup yields CDR1 LGHNA and CDR2 YNFKEQ. CDR3 length: 17 residues. CDR3 sequence (DNA): TGTGCCAGCAGCCAAGCCGGCGGGCTAGCGGCGGAAGAGACCCAGTACTTC. Protein product: CASSQAGGLAAEETQYF.

The V call is TRBV5-6, the J call TRBJ2-1; the D is unclear. V was trimmed by 2 bases and J by 10 bases, leaving 7 bases between them. The CDR3 is made up of 11 amino acids. CDR1 is SGHDT, CDR2 YYEEEE, per germline. This CDR3 is CASSFVGEQFF. CDR3 nucleotides: TGTGCCAGCAGCTTCGTAGGGGAGCAGTTCTTC.

The chain links TRBV2 to TRBJ2-3; TRBD1 agrees at 8 bases. This CDR3 has 12 residues. The trim removed 5 bases at V and 10 bases at J, leaving 5 bases unmatched. Germline lookup yields CDR1 SNHLY and CDR2 FYNNEI. The CDR3 region is CASSPDRGAQYF. The CDR3 DNA is TGTGCCAGCAGTCCCGACAGGGGTGCGCAGTATTTT.

This sequence joins TRBV14 and TRBJ2-2; perhaps TRBD2 as D (5 bases). Germline V lookup: CDR1 SGHDN, CDR2 FVKESK. Trimming took 4 bases from V and 5 from J, leaving 8 bases between them. The CDR3 sequence is 13 residues long. The CDR3, as DNA: TGTGCCAGCAGCCGGACTGTAACCGGGGAGCTGTTTTTT. Encoded protein: CASSRTVTGELFF. Drawing the rest from reference TRBV14 and TRBJ2-2, the complete variable domain is EAGVTQFPSHSVIEKGQTVTLRCDPISGHDNLYWYRRVMGKEIKFLLHFVKESKQDESGMPNNRFLAERTGGTYSTLKVQPAELEDSGVYFCASSRTVTGELFFGEGSRLTVL.

Concerning this clone itself: Its ends do not fully match the called genes, so a read error is possible. This sequence joins TRBV29-1 and TRBJ2-3; D ambiguous. Germline assignment: CDR1 SQVTM and CDR2 ANQGSEA. The CDR3 consists of 14 residues. The CDR3 sequence is CSVEGKSSTDTQYF. CDR3 coding DNA: TGCAGCGTCGAAGGGAAGTCTAGCACAGATACGCAGTATTTT.

V is TRBV7-2 and J is TRBJ2-2; 9 nucleotides match TRBD1. The length of the CDR3 is 16 residues. Germline trimming cut 5 bases from V and 3 bases from J; bases unmatched to any gene: 7. CDR1 and CDR2 (germline): SGHTA, FQGNSA. The CDR3 reads CASSPTGQGYTGELFF. As DNA, the CDR3 is TGTGCCAGCAGCCCAACGGGACAGGGATACACCGGGGAGCTGTTTTTT. The full variable domain, in which reference TRBV7-2 and TRBJ2-2 provide the parts outside the CDR3, is GAGVSQSPSNKVTEKGKDVELRCDPISGHTALYWYRQSLGQGLEFLIYFQGNSAPDKSGLPSDRFSAERTGGSVSTLTIQRTQQEDSAVYLCASSPTGQGYTGELFFGEGSRLTVL.

The rearrangement joins TRBV2 to TRBJ2-7; 8 nucleotides align to TRBD1. V lost 6 bases and J lost 4; bases outside the gene matches: 8. Germline CDR1 is SNHLY and CDR2 is FYNNEI. This CDR3 region has 14 residues. CDR3 region: CASRETGVSYEQYF. The CDR3 DNA reads TGTGCCAGCAGAGAGACAGGGGTGTCGTACGAGCAGTACTTC. The entire variable domain, with the rest obtained from reference TRBV2 and TRBJ2-7, is as follows: EPEVTQTPSHQVTQMGQEVILRCVPISNHLYFYWYRQILGQKVEFLVSFYNNEISEKSEIFDDQFSVERPDGSNFTLKIRSTKLEDSAMYFCASRETGVSYEQYFGPGTRLTVT.

This clone was seen only a few times. For the CDR3, the DNA is TGTGCCAGCAGCTTGGGACAGCAAAAAGAGACCCAGTACTTC. Its translation is CASSLGQQKETQYF. The V and J genes are TRBV7-3 and TRBJ2-5; TRBD1 matches 7 bases. Looked up from germline, CDR1 is SGHTA and CDR2 is FQGTGA. Losses at the gene ends were 3 bases for V and 3 bases for J; bases not matched to a gene: 4. The CDR3 contains 14 residues. The full variable domain, in which reference TRBV7-3 and TRBJ2-5 provide the parts outside the CDR3, is GAGVSQTPSNKVTEKGKYVELRCDPISGHTALYWYRQSLGQGPEFLIYFQGTGAADDSGLPNDRFFAVRPEGSVSTLKIQRTERGDSAVYLCASSLGQQKETQYFGPGTRLLVL.

This clone has just a few counts. V gene TRBV7-2 combines with J gene TRBJ2-5; TRBD2 agrees at 7 bases. This CDR3 is built from 18 residues. Germline values: CDR1 SGHTA, CDR2 FQGNSA. V lost 7 bases and J lost 1; bases outside the gene matches: 18. This CDR3 is CASTGRRTAPGGQETQYF. The CDR3 region has the DNA TGTGCCAGCACAGGACGGCGGACCGCGCCGGGGGGCCAAGAGACCCAGTACTTC.

This clone was seen only a few times. The genes are TRBV9 and TRBJ2-1; 14 bases match TRBD2. The CDR3 is 16 amino acids. With V trimmed by 2 bases and J by 8 bases, 6 bases remained unmatched. The V gene's germline CDR1 is SGDLS and CDR2 YYNGEE. The CDR3 sequence: CASSVPGLAGGDEQFF. The CDR3 region has the DNA TGTGCCAGCAGCGTCCCCGGACTAGCGGGGGGCGATGAGCAGTTCTTC.

This clone was counted a few times. This chain uses TRBV28 with TRBJ1-1; no clear D. With 3 bases removed from V and 4 bases from J, the gap between germline ends came to 6 bases. Per the germline V gene, CDR1 is MDHEN and CDR2 is SYDVKM. The CDR3 is 12 residues long. This chain's CDR3 is CASSLIGTEAFF. As DNA, the CDR3 is TGTGCCAGCAGTTTGATAGGCACTGAAGCTTTCTTT. The full variable domain, its missing parts supplied by reference TRBV28 and TRBJ1-1, is DVKVTQSSRYLVKRTGEKVFLECVQDMDHENMFWYRQDPGLGLRLIYFSYDVKMKEKGDIPEGYSVSREKKERFSLILESASTNQTSMYLCASSLIGTEAFFGQGTRLTVV.

The J gene is TRBJ2-1, the V gene TRBV7-9; TRBD2 aligns across 12 bases. Germline V CDR1 and CDR2: SEHNR, FQNEAQ (reference sequence). This CDR3 is built from 16 residues. V gave up 5 bases and J gave up 5 bases; unmatched junction bases: 7. Here the CDR3 reads CASSDRLAGEHNEQFF. The CDR3 nucleotides read TGTGCCAGCAGCGACCGACTAGCGGGAGAACACAATGAGCAGTTCTTC.